This TCR beta chain originates from a study of blood T cell repertoires in COVID-19. V trimming: 2 bases; J trimming: 5 bases; junction bases outside the gene matches: 8. CDR3 length equals 17 residues. Germline V lookup: CDR1 LNHDA, CDR2 SQIVND (reference sequence). Produced via immunoSEQ multiplex PCR; TCRdb's table is partial and in-frame only. The data show approximately 100,000 clones, with approximately 91% seen just once and around 6% held by the top ten. The J gene is TRBJ2-5, the V gene TRBV19, with TRBD2 matching over 13 bases. This TCR was recovered from a woman aged 60-75 years with acute or convalescent COVID-19. The sequenced material came from peripheral blood. CDR3 in DNA: TGTGCCAGTAGTATAAGGACTAGCGGGAGCGTTATGGAGACCCAGTACTTC. Translated, it gives CASSIRTSGSVMETQYF. Combining the CDR3 with reference TRBV19 and TRBJ2-5 gives the whole variable domain DGGITQSPKYLFRKEGQNVTLSCEQNLNHDAMYWYRQDPGQGLRLIYYSQIVNDFQKGDIAEGYSVSREKKESFPLTVTSAQKNPTAFYLCASSIRTSGSVMETQYFGPGTRLLVL.